Each of the 29 T cell receptor beta chains below was sequenced from the same sample in a study of T cells in Graves' hyperthyroidism and ophthalmopathy (dated by TCRdb to the late 2010s). Libraries were made using multiplex PCR. Sequencing was carried out with an Illumina HiSeq 2000. Amplification of TCR beta CDR3 regions was carried out from RNA transcripts. For the first round of RT-PCR on the TCR CDR3, the HTBI primer set was used together with the Qiagen OneStep RT-PCR kit. TCRdb's own reprocessing of the public reads used fastp at Q25 and MiXCR and kept productive beta chains. Each entry merges the rows of one CDR3 protein and shows their most common DNA and genes. This sample is represented by some 370,000 distinct CDR3 sequences; 17% of them were singletons. Around a third of the sample belongs to the ten largest clones. Material for sequencing was blood. The receptors here all came from a woman aged 25 to 39 with Graves' hyperthyroidism that later progressed to Graves' ophthalmopathy.

There are many counts of this clonotype. CDR3 region: CASSISIVGRTEAFF. The CDR3, as DNA: TGTGCCAGCTCCATTTCGATCGTTGGGCGCACTGAAGCTTTCTTT. This sequence joins TRBV7-2 and TRBJ1-1; D unclear. Between the trimmed V and J ends, which lost 8 bases and 4 bases, there was a span of 20 bases. The CDR3 runs 15 residues. The germline V gene encodes CDR1 SGHTA and CDR2 FQGNSA.

There are many counts of this clonotype. The chain couples TRBV28 to TRBJ2-7, with D perhaps assigned TRBD1 or TRBD2 (5 bases each). The V and J ends lost 5 bases and 0 bases respectively, with 14 bases between them. CDR1 and CDR2 from the germline V gene are MDHEN and SYDVKM. This CDR3 spans 15 amino acids. In nucleotides, the CDR3 is TGTGCCAGCAGTAGCCGGGACGGGACCTCCTACGAGCAGTACTTC. Its protein product is CASSSRDGTSYEQYF.

The chain recombines TRBV27 with TRBJ1-6, with D perhaps matching TRBD1 (6 bases). Germline V gives CDR1 MNHEY, CDR2 SMNVEV (reference sequence). V lost 8 bases and J lost 2, with 16 bases in between. The CDR3 is 16 residues long. CDR3 sequence: CASGSLGGPYNSPLHF. CDR3 in DNA: TGTGCCAGCGGGTCACTCGGGGGCCCCTATAATTCACCCCTCCACTTT.

This clonotype was seen a handful of times. The chain recombines TRBV5-6 with TRBJ2-1; TRBD1 agrees at 7 bases. The CDR3 sequence is 15 residues long. J was trimmed by 2 bases and V by 4 bases; bases with no gene match: 6. In germline, CDR1 is SGHDT, CDR2 YYEEEE. In DNA form, the CDR3 reads TGTGCCAGCAGCCCGACGGGACAGACCTACAATGAGCAGTTCTTC. This sequence encodes CASSPTGQTYNEQFF.

This clonotype was seen a handful of times. This chain links TRBV20-1 with TRBJ2-3, with D perhaps TRBD2 (5 bases). CDR1 is DFQATT, CDR2 SNEGSKA, per germline (reference sequence). The V end was cut by 6 bases, the J end by 0 bases, with 16 bases between. The CDR3 runs 15 residues. CDR3 amino acids: CSASPRATSTDTQYF. The CDR3 DNA is TGCAGTGCCTCGCCGCGGGCTACTAGCACAGATACGCAGTATTTT.

This chain links TRBV2 with TRBJ2-1; 10 nucleotides line up with TRBD1. Germline V gene lookup returns CDR1 SNHLY and CDR2 FYNNEI. V lost 8 bases to trimming and J lost 3 bases; unmatched junction nucleotides: 4. The length of the CDR3 is 14 residues. CDR3 in amino acids: CASLRDRGYNEQFF. The CDR3 DNA is TGTGCCAGCCTACGGGACAGGGGCTACAATGAGCAGTTCTTC.

The J gene is TRBJ2-5, the V gene TRBV2; 9 bases map to TRBD1. This CDR3 comprises 15 residues. The germline gives CDR1 SNHLY, CDR2 FYNNEI. V was pared by 2 bases and J by 5 bases, with 6 bases of the junction left unmatched. This CDR3 is CASSERTGEVETQYF. The CDR3 DNA reads TGTGCCAGCAGTGAAAGGACAGGGGAGGTCGAGACCCAGTACTTC. Together with reference TRBV2 and TRBJ2-5, the CDR3 gives the full variable domain: EPEVTQTPSHQVTQMGQEVILRCVPISNHLYFYWYRQILGQKVEFLVSFYNNEISEKSEIFDDQFSVERPDGSNFTLKIRSTKLEDSAMYFCASSERTGEVETQYFGPGTRLLVL.

This clonotype occurred many times. The gene calls are TRBV7-8 and TRBJ2-7; a weak D match, TRBD2 (5 bases). CDR3 size: 14 residues. Trimming took off 3 bases at V and 4 bases at J, with 13 bases between the two ends. Germline V gene sequence: CDR1 SGHVS, CDR2 FQNEAQ. CDR3 nucleotide sequence: TGTGCCAGCAGCTTTTATCCCGAGGGATACGAGCAGTACTTC. Translated, it gives CASSFYPEGYEQYF.

This clonotype has a count of ten or more. CDR3 coding DNA: TGTGCCAGCAGAACGTTAAGACAGGGTTTGGGTCAGCCCCAGCATTTT. Protein sequence: CASRTLRQGLGQPQHF. The J gene is TRBJ1-5, the V gene TRBV28; TRBD1 matches at 7 bases. Per germline, CDR1 MDHEN and CDR2 SYDVKM. V lost 6 bases, J lost 6 bases, and 14 bases stayed unmatched. This CDR3 region has 16 residues.

This clonotype was seen ten or more times. The V and J genes are TRBV3-1 and TRBJ1-1; 9 bases fit TRBD1. V lost 4 bases and J lost 6; bases outside the gene matches: 6. Per germline, CDR1 LGHDT and CDR2 YNNKEL (reference sequence). The CDR3 sequence is 14 residues long. This CDR3 is CASSPTGGEAEAFF. The CDR3 nucleotides read TGTGCCAGCAGCCCAACAGGGGGCGAAGCTGAAGCTTTCTTT.

This clonotype has only a few counts. The chain combines TRBV7-9 with TRBJ1-1; D gene ambiguous. The CDR3 is 15 amino acids. V lost 0 bases and J lost 1, with 9 bases in between. The germline gives CDR1 SEHNR, CDR2 FQNEAQ (reference sequence). As DNA, the CDR3 is TGTGCCAGCAGCTTAGCGCAAAACAGGAACACTGAAGCTTTCTTT. This gives the protein CASSLAQNRNTEAFF.

This clonotype was counted many times. This sequence joins TRBV2 and TRBJ2-2; possibly TRBD1 or TRBD2 for D (6 bases each). The V end was cut by 4 bases, the J end by 9 bases, with 18 bases between. The CDR3 covers 15 residues. From germline, CDR1 is SNHLY and CDR2 FYNNEI. This CDR3 is CASSGKGGLRRELFF. The CDR3 DNA reads TGTGCCAGCAGTGGGAAGGGGGGACTGAGACGGGAGCTGTTTTTT.

The chain uses TRBV7-2 and TRBJ1-4, with TRBD1 matching over 9 bases. CDR1 is SGHTA, CDR2 FQGNSA, per germline. The CDR3 length is 15 residues. The ends lost 3 bases at V and 7 bases at J; junction bases unmatched: 6. This chain's CDR3 is CASSFGGTGREKLFF. The CDR3 nucleotides read TGTGCCAGCAGCTTCGGCGGGACAGGGCGTGAAAAACTGTTTTTT. Based on the CDR3 plus reference TRBV7-2 and TRBJ1-4, the full variable domain is GAGVSQSPSNKVTEKGKDVELRCDPISGHTALYWYRQSLGQGLEFLIYFQGNSAPDKSGLPSDRFSAERTGGSVSTLTIQRTQQEDSAVYLCASSFGGTGREKLFFGSGTQLSVL.

This clonotype was counted ten times or more. V and J are TRBV7-9 and TRBJ2-7; D gene uncertain. Germline V CDR1 and CDR2: SEHNR, FQNEAQ (reference sequence). The CDR3 runs to 16 residues. V lost 6 bases to trimming and J lost 1 base, with 19 bases between them. As DNA, the CDR3 is TGTGCCAGCAGGCCCCCTCGACTCCTCGATTCCTACGAGCAGTACTTC. It is translated as CASRPPRLLDSYEQYF.

This clonotype was detected ten times or more. V and J are TRBV7-9 and TRBJ1-1, with D possibly being TRBD1 (6 bases). The CDR3 is made up of 13 amino acids. Deletions cut 6 bases from V and 5 bases from J, with 13 bases between. CDR1 is SEHNR and CDR2 is FQNEAQ in the germline V gene (reference sequence). The chain's CDR3 is CASSPRGETEAFF. The CDR3 DNA reads as TGTGCCAGCAGTCCCAGGGGAGAAACTGAAGCTTTCTTT.

The table lists this clonotype with many counts. The chain links TRBV6-1 to TRBJ1-1, with a possible D match to TRBD1 (5 bases). The CDR3 covers 14 residues. Trimming pared 4 bases from V and 5 bases from J, leaving 14 bases between. Germline V gives CDR1 MNHNS, CDR2 SASEGT. The CDR3 nucleotides read TGTGCCAGCAGTGGCCAAGGGGCGGGTACTGAAGCTTTCTTT. Translation: CASSGQGAGTEAFF.

Many counts were recorded for this clonotype. The rearrangement uses TRBV11-2 and TRBJ2-7, with 7 bases that match TRBD1. The CDR3 is made up of 15 amino acids. Germline V gene sequence: CDR1 SGHAT, CDR2 FQNNGV. The V gene end was trimmed by 5 bases and the J gene end by 3 bases; junction bases not matched to a gene: 10. For the CDR3, the DNA is TGTGCCAGCAGCCCCGCACAGGGGACCATCTACGAGCAGTACTTC. It specifies CASSPAQGTIYEQYF.

CDR3 DNA: TGTGCCAGCAGCCAAGAAGAGCTAGCGGGACAGAACACCGGGGAGCTGTTTTTT. It yields the protein CASSQEELAGQNTGELFF. The chain uses TRBV4-2 and TRBJ2-2; 9 bases are shared with TRBD2. The CDR3 covers 18 residues. Germline CDR1 LGHNA, CDR2 YNFKEQ. The trim removed 0 bases at V and 1 base at J, leaving 6 bases unmatched.

Comments on this clonotype: Germline and junction disagree at one end, which may indicate a read error. This chain connects TRBV12-3 or TRBV12-4 to TRBJ2-2; 9 bases line up with TRBD1. The CDR3 is 15 amino acids. CDR3 residues: CASSSGQGNTGGLFF. The CDR3 region has the DNA TGTGCCAGCAGTTCCGGACAGGGGAATACCGGGGGGCTGTTTTTT.

Many counts were recorded for this clonotype. The chain recombines TRBV14 with TRBJ2-2; a weak D match, TRBD2 (6 bases). The CDR3 covers 17 residues. The germline V gene encodes CDR1 SGHDN and CDR2 FVKESK. V was cut by 2 bases and J by 4 bases, with 17 bases left in between. CDR3 protein: CASSQRQREWTTGELFF. CDR3 DNA sequence: TGTGCCAGCAGCCAACGACAACGGGAGTGGACCACCGGGGAGCTGTTTTTT.

This clonotype was picked up many times. The chain links TRBV2 to TRBJ2-5; D gene ambiguous. V shed 6 bases and J shed 0 bases, with 11 bases lying between them. CDR1 and CDR2 from the germline V gene are SNHLY and FYNNEI. The CDR3 is 14 residues long. The CDR3 nucleotides read TGTGCCAGCAGCCCAGACACCCACCAAGAGACCCAGTACTTC. This encodes CASSPDTHQETQYF. Full variable domain (missing parts from reference TRBV2 and TRBJ2-5): EPEVTQTPSHQVTQMGQEVILRCVPISNHLYFYWYRQILGQKVEFLVSFYNNEISEKSEIFDDQFSVERPDGSNFTLKIRSTKLEDSAMYFCASSPDTHQETQYFGPGTRLLVL.

The chain joins TRBV5-1 to TRBJ2-2; D ambiguous. Germline loops: CDR1 SGHRS, CDR2 YFSETQ. Trimming removed 5 bases from V and 5 bases from J, with 10 bases in between. The CDR3 is made up of 13 amino acids. Here the CDR3 reads CASSPFGTGELFF. CDR3 DNA: TGCGCCAGCAGTCCTTTTGGTACCGGGGAGCTGTTTTTT.

V is TRBV9 and J is TRBJ1-2; D possibly corresponds to TRBD1 (6 bases). V was trimmed by 0 bases and J by 5 bases, leaving 23 bases between them. This CDR3 has 18 amino acids. CDR1 and CDR2 (germline): SGDLS, YYNGEE. CDR3 in DNA: TGTGCCAGCAGCGTAGGAGGCGGGGACATAGCCAGATTTTATGGCTACACCTTC. Translating it yields CASSVGGGDIARFYGYTF.

This clonotype was counted many times. The chain couples TRBV7-8 to TRBJ1-2; TRBD1 is a possible D gene (5 bases). The CDR3 extends over 14 amino acids. The germline V gene has CDR1 SGHVS and CDR2 FQNEAQ. Trimming cost V 5 bases and J 7 bases, with 17 bases left between them. This CDR3 is CASSREGPLSGYTF. CDR3 DNA: TGTGCCAGCAGCCGGGAGGGGCCCCTCTCTGGCTACACCTTC.

This clonotype was recorded at least ten times. The rearrangement uses TRBV27 and TRBJ2-7, with a possible D match to TRBD2 (5 bases). Germline V gene data show CDR1 as MNHEY and CDR2 as SMNVEV (reference sequence). V lost 5 bases and J 1 base, leaving 18 bases between the germline ends. The CDR3 is 16 residues long. CDR3 protein: CASSLHRPGGSYEQYF. The DNA for the CDR3 is TGTGCCAGCAGTCTTCATAGACCCGGAGGTTCCTACGAGCAGTACTTC.

The chain has TRBV7-9 and TRBJ2-3; the D gene is possibly TRBD1 (5 bases). Germline V gives CDR1 SEHNR, CDR2 FQNEAQ (reference sequence). This CDR3 has 15 residues. V was pared by 5 bases and J by 4 bases, with 16 bases between. This CDR3 is CASSGSRVGADTQYF. The CDR3 coding sequence is TGTGCCAGCAGCGGATCCCGGGTAGGGGCAGATACGCAGTATTTT. Based on the CDR3 plus reference TRBV7-9 and TRBJ2-3, the full variable domain is DTGVSQNPRHKITKRGQNVTFRCDPISEHNRLYWYRQTLGQGPEFLTYFQNEAQLEKSRLLSDRFSAERPKGSFSTLEIQRTEQGDSAMYLCASSGSRVGADTQYFGPGTRLTVL.

This clonotype was counted ten times or more. The chain is built from TRBV20-1 and TRBJ1-1; D is unresolved. Trimming left V 0 bases short and J 6 bases short, with 2 bases between. This CDR3 has 10 residues. CDR1 is DFQATT and CDR2 is SNEGSKA in the germline V gene (reference sequence). The CDR3 reads CSARDAEAFF. CDR3 nucleotide sequence: TGCAGTGCTAGAGACGCTGAAGCTTTCTTT.

This clonotype occurred a few times. The rearrangement joins TRBV25-1 to TRBJ2-1, with D unresolved. V shed 6 bases and J shed 6 bases, with 15 bases lying between them. The CDR3 is 14 amino acids. CDR1 MGHDK and CDR2 SYGVNS come from the germline V gene. Written as DNA, the CDR3 is TGTGCCAGCAGGCTAGTCGGACGGAGCAATGAGCAGTTCTTC. Its protein is CASRLVGRSNEQFF.

The chain recombines TRBV6-9 with TRBJ1-5; the D gene is possibly TRBD1 (5 bases). The V and J ends lost 3 bases and 0 bases respectively, with 9 bases between them. The germline V gene has CDR1 MNHGY and CDR2 SVAAGI. This CDR3 contains 15 residues. DNA of the CDR3: TGTGCCAGCAGTTACAGGGCAGATAGCAATCAGCCCCAGCATTTT. As protein: CASSYRADSNQPQHF.